The rows below give T cell receptor beta chains drawn from one sample of a study of blood T cell repertoires in COVID-19. Produced via immunoSEQ multiplex PCR; TCRdb's table is partial and in-frame only. The sample consists of 140,000 or so clones, around 84% of them appearing once. The sample comprised peripheral blood. These receptors were obtained from a human donor with acute or convalescent COVID-19. The donor label of this sample is uncertain. Each CDR3 is given with its conserved first and last residue. Each record gives: D gene, V gene, clone size, J gene, CDR3 DNA, CDR3 protein. D genes are given only for firm matches. Clone sizes are given selectively: once, few, many, or a class where the clone is expanded.

>TRBD1|TRBV13|NA|TRBJ1-2
TGTGCCAGCAGCCTCAGCCGGAGGGGGCTCTATGGCTACACCTTC
CASSLSRRGLYGYTF
>NA|TRBV4-3|few|TRBJ1-1
TGCGCCAGCAGCTTCGGGACACCGAACACTGAAGCTTTCTTT
CASSFGTPNTEAFF
>TRBD1|TRBV5-1|NA|TRBJ2-6
TGCGCCAGCAGCTCTTCGACAGGGGTAGGTGGGGCCAACGTCCTGACTTTC
CASSSSTGVGGANVLTF
>TRBD1|TRBV27|NA|TRBJ1-1
TGTGCCAGCAGAGTACAGGGGGGCTTTTATGGTGAAGCTTTCTTT
CASRVQGGFYGEAFF
>NA|TRBV7-2|NA|TRBJ1-2
TGTGCCAGCAGCTTAACGACAGTTGTGCTCGGTGGCTACACCTTC
CASSLTTVVLGGYTF
>TRBD1|TRBV19|once|TRBJ1-5
TGTGCCAGTAGTACCGCGACAGGGATTAACCAGCCCCAGCATTTT
CASSTATGINQPQHF
>TRBD1|TRBV6-6|NA|TRBJ1-1
TGTGCCAGCAGTTACTCCGGGACAGGGTCCCGCCCTGGGGCTTTCTTT
CASSYSGTGSRPGAFF
>NA|TRBV10-3|NA|TRBJ2-6
TGTGCCATCAGCGGCACAGGGAGCTCTGGGGCCAACGTCCTGACTTTC
CAISGTGSSGANVLTF
>NA|TRBV6-2/TRBV6-3|NA|TRBJ1-6
TGTGCCAGCAGCTCGTACCGGACAGCGCCATACTCCTATAATTCACCCCTCCACTTT
CASSSYRTAPYSYNSPLHF
>NA|TRBV30|NA|TRBJ1-5
TGTGCCTGGAGTTCCAAATCAGGTCAGCCCCAGCATTTT
CAWSSKSGQPQHF
>NA|TRBV4-1|NA|TRBJ1-3
TGCGCCAGCAGCCTAAACGACCAGGCTCTCTCTGGAAACACCATATATTTT
CASSLNDQALSGNTIYF
>NA|TRBV7-2|NA|TRBJ2-2
TGTGCCAGCAGCTTAGGCGGGATCAACACCGGGGAGCTGTTTTTT
CASSLGGINTGELFF
>TRBD2|TRBV11-2|NA|TRBJ2-4
TGTGCCAGCAGCTTAGGACTAGCGGGGGGTGGCATTCAGTACTTC
CASSLGLAGGGIQYF
>TRBD1|TRBV5-1|NA|TRBJ1-2
TGCGCCAGCAGACTGGAGGACAGGGGAGACTATGGCTACACCTTC
CASRLEDRGDYGYTF
>NA|TRBV7-8|NA|TRBJ1-6
TGTGCCAGCAGCTTATTTGGCCAGGGGTTCTCCTATTCACCCCTCCACTTT
CASSLFGQGFSYSPLHF
>NA|TRBV6-6|once|TRBJ1-2
TGTGCCAGCCTACCGACAGACTTCTATGGCTACACCTTC
CASLPTDFYGYTF
>NA|TRBV12-3/TRBV12-4|NA|TRBJ2-3
TGTGCCAGCAGTAGCGCGACGGTAGATACGCAGTATTTT
CASSSATVDTQYF
>NA|TRBV4-3|NA|TRBJ2-2
TGCGCCAGCAGCCAAGTCGCGGGCCACACCGGGGAGCTGTTTTTT
CASSQVAGHTGELFF
>NA|TRBV28|NA|TRBJ1-6
TGTGCCAGCATTCGGGGACACTCCTATAATTCACCCCTCCACTTT
CASIRGHSYNSPLHF
>TRBD2|TRBV30|NA|TRBJ2-3
TGTGCCTGGAGTACCGAAGCGGGGAGTTCGCAGTATTTT
CAWSTEAGSSQYF
>NA|TRBV6-2/TRBV6-3|NA|TRBJ2-1
TGTGCCAGCAGCAGAGGAGGGAATGAGCAGTTCTTC
CASSRGGNEQFF
>NA|TRBV4-3|NA|TRBJ2-6
TGCGCCAGCAGCCAAGATTTGGGAGAACAGAGCCTCTCTGGGGCCAACGTCCTGACTTTC
CASSQDLGEQSLSGANVLTF
>TRBD2|TRBV7-2|NA|TRBJ2-2
TGTGCCAGCAACTTAGGCCTAGCGGTTTCCGGGGAGCTGTTTTTT
CASNLGLAVSGELFF
>TRBD1|TRBV28|NA|TRBJ1-5
TGTGCCAGCAGCTCCCACACAGGGGGAGTTAGCAATCAGCCCCAGCATTTT
CASSSHTGGVSNQPQHF
>TRBD1|TRBV19|NA|TRBJ2-4
TGTGCCAGTAAAGACAGGGTAGCCAAAAACATTCAGTACTTC
CASKDRVAKNIQYF
>TRBD1|TRBV9|NA|TRBJ1-4
TGTGCCAGCAGCGTAGCAGGGGGCAATGAAAAACTGTTTTTT
CASSVAGGNEKLFF
>NA|TRBV7-3|NA|TRBJ2-5
TGTGCCAGCAGCGTCTCTTTCTCGGAGACCCAGTACTTC
CASSVSFSETQYF
>TRBD2|TRBV5-4|NA|TRBJ2-3
TGTGCCAGCAGCCCAGGGACTAGCTTCGATACGCAGTATTTT
CASSPGTSFDTQYF
>TRBD1|TRBV19|few|TRBJ1-6
TGTGCCAGTATCCTGAACGGGACAGATTATTCACCCCTCCACTTT
CASILNGTDYSPLHF
>TRBD1|TRBV5-1|NA|TRBJ2-3
TGCGCCAGCAGCTTGGGTCAGGGGGCCGATACGCAGTATTTT
CASSLGQGADTQYF
>TRBD1|TRBV3-1/TRBV3-2|NA|TRBJ1-5
TGTGCCAGCAGCCTCAGAGGACAGGGCCCGTTTCCCCAGCATTTT
CASSLRGQGPFPQHF
>TRBD1|TRBV3-1/TRBV3-2|NA|TRBJ2-3
TGTGCCAGCAGCCCGGACAGGGATAGCACAGATACGCAGTATTTT
CASSPDRDSTDTQYF
>TRBD1|TRBV19|NA|TRBJ1-1
TGTGCCAGTAGGGAAACAGGGGGCGGGACTGAAGCTTTCTTT
CASRETGGGTEAFF
>NA|TRBV6-2/TRBV6-3|NA|TRBJ1-2
TGTGCCAGCAGTACAGACGTTAACTATGGCTACACCTTC
CASSTDVNYGYTF
>NA|TRBV5-8|NA|TRBJ2-3
TGTGCCAGCCTCTCTGGGCCGGGATATCGGGCAGATACGCAGTATTTT
CASLSGPGYRADTQYF
>NA|TRBV30|NA|TRBJ2-1
TGTGCCTGGAGTGTACTCCTCTCCTACAATGAGCAGTTCTTC
CAWSVLLSYNEQFF
>NA|TRBV14|NA|TRBJ2-7
TGTGCCAGCAGCCAAGGGGGGGTTCTTGGGCAGTACTTC
CASSQGGVLGQYF
>NA|TRBV4-1|NA|TRBJ2-4
TGCGCCAGCAGGCCTACGACAGGTCCCCTGTACTCGGCCAAAAACATTCAGTACTTC
CASRPTTGPLYSAKNIQYF
>NA|TRBV4-3|few|TRBJ2-3
TGCGCCAGCAGCCAAGGGTGGGCGGGGAAAGGGGAAGATGCGCAGTATTTT
CASSQGWAGKGEDAQYF
>NA|TRBV6-6|NA|TRBJ1-6
TGTGCCAGCAGCCTGACAGGATATAATTCACCCCTCCACTTT
CASSLTGYNSPLHF
>TRBD1|TRBV7-8|NA|TRBJ1-1
TGTGCCAGCAGCCAACCGGACAGGGCGGCCACTGAAGCTTTCTTT
CASSQPDRAATEAFF
>TRBD1|TRBV9|NA|TRBJ1-1
TGTGCCAGCAGCGAAACAGGGGTGGACACTGAAGCTTTCTTT
CASSETGVDTEAFF
>NA|TRBV3-1/TRBV3-2|few|TRBJ1-6
TGTGCCAGCAGCACCGCGGGGGTTAATTCACCCCTCCACTTT
CASSTAGVNSPLHF
>NA|TRBV6-5|once|TRBJ2-1
TGTGCAGCAGGGTCAGGGGCCTACAATGAGCAGTTCTTC
CAAGSGAYNEQFF
>NA|TRBV30|NA|TRBJ1-1
TGTGCCTGGAGTGTAGCCCTCGCAGGGGTCACTGAAGCTTTCTTT
CAWSVALAGVTEAFF